This T cell receptor beta chain stems from a study of identical twins. The study, taken as a whole, reports: Fewer insertions characterized abundant cord blood beta clonotypes, whereas memory repertoires showed none. Among beta out-of-frame sequences, excess sharing between twins appeared weaker. Findings depended on cross-sectional statistics rather than tracking the same donors.

This clonotype has a handful of counts. The antigen remains undetermined. One entry per CDR3 protein results from TCRdb running MiXCR on the 5' RACE reads. The sample gives 540,000 or so distinct CDR3 sequences, 20% to 25% of which show up once; 0.4% to 0.6% is in the top ten. Germline lookup yields CDR1 SGHNT and CDR2 YENEEA. The CDR3 extends over 15 amino acids. J gave up 7 bases and V 4 bases, and 10 bases lay outside the gene matches. The same specimen was also included in a second study, on yellow fever vaccine responses in identical twins. From that study: Among the twins, the vaccine T cell response reportedly seemed partly convergent and partly personalized.

This chain connects TRBV11-3 to TRBJ2-1, with 7 positions matching TRBD2. The sequence was obtained from a woman aged 18-30 years in good health. Sequences were obtained from CD4+ T cells sorted from blood. CDR3 amino acids: CASSSIAGLGNEQFF. In DNA, the CDR3 is TGTGCCAGCAGCTCCATAGCGGGCTTAGGGAATGAGCAGTTCTTC.